This T cell receptor (beta chain) was retrieved from a study of CD8 T cells in ankylosing spondylitis. TCRdb recomputed calls from the 5' RACE reads with MiXCR, one row per CDR3 protein. The table shows about 240,000 distinct CDR3 sequences, with roughly 8.6% occurring only once. A remark on this clonotype: Its specificity is not known.

Study findings and constraints: The study looked at matched synovial fluid samples from ankylosing spondylitis patients. Disease-linked clones were reported to be significantly enriched there.

This CDR3 contains 16 residues. CDR1 is SGHNT and CDR2 is YYREEE in the germline V gene (reference sequence). V gave up 5 bases and J gave up 2 bases; unmatched junction bases: 11. The chain recombines TRBV5-4 with TRBJ2-7, with 9 positions matching TRBD1. This clonotype originated in a male donor with ankylosing spondylitis or in good health (not recorded which). The sample taken for sequencing was blood, either unsorted or a sorted T cell fraction (not recorded which). The CDR3 here is CASSTPSGTGPYEQYF. CDR3 sequence (DNA): TGTGCCAGCAGTACACCATCGGGGACAGGGCCCTACGAGCAGTACTTC.